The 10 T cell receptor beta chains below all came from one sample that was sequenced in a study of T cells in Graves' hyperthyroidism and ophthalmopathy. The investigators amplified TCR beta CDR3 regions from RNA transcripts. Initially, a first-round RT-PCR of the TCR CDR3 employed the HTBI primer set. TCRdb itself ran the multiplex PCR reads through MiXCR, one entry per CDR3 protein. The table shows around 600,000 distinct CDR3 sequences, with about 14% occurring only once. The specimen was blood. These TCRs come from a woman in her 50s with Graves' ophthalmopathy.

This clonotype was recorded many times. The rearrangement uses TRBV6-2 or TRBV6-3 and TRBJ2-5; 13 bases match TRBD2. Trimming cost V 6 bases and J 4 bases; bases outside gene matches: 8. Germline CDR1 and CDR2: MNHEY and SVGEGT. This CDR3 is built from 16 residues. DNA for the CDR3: TGTGCCAGCAGCCCATTCGGACTAGCGGGAGTAGAGACCCAGTACTTC. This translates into CASSPFGLAGVETQYF.

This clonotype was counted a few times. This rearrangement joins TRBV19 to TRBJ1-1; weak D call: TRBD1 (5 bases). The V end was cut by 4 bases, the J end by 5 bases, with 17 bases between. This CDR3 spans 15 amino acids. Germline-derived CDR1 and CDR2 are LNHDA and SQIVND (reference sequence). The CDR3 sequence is CASSTRRLRDTEAFF. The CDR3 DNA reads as TGTGCCAGTAGTACAAGGCGACTCAGGGATACTGAAGCTTTCTTT.

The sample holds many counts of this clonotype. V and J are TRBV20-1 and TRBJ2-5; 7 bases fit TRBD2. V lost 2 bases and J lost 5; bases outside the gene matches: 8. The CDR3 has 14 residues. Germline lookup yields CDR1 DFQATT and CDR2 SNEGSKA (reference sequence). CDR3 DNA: TGCAGTGCTAGAATCGCGGGAGAAGTTGAGACCCAGTACTTC. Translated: CSARIAGEVETQYF.

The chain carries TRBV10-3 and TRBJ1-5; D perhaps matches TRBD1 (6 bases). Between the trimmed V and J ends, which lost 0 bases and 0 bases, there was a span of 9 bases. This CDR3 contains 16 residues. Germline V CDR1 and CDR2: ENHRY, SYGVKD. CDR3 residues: CAISESGHLSNQPQHF. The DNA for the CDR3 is TGTGCCATCAGTGAGTCGGGACACCTTAGCAATCAGCCCCAGCATTTT.

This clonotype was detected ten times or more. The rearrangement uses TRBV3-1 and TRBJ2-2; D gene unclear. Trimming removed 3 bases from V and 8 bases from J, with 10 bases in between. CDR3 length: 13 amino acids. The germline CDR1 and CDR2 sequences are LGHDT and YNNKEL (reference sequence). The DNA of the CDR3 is TGTGCCAGCAGCCAGGTGGTGGCGGGGGAGCTGTTTTTT. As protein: CASSQVVAGELFF.

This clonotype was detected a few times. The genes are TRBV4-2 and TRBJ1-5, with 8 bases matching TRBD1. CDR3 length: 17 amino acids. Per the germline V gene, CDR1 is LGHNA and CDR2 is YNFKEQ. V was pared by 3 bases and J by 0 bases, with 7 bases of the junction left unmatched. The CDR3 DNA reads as TGTGCCAGCAGCCACGGACAGGGAGACAATAGCAATCAGCCCCAGCATTTT. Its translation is CASSHGQGDNSNQPQHF.

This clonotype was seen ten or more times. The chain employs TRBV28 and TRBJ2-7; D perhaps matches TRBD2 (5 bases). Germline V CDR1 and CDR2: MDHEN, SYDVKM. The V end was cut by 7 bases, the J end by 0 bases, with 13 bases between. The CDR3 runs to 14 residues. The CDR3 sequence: CASTKLGFSYEQYF. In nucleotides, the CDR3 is TGTGCCAGCACCAAACTAGGATTCTCCTACGAGCAGTACTTC.

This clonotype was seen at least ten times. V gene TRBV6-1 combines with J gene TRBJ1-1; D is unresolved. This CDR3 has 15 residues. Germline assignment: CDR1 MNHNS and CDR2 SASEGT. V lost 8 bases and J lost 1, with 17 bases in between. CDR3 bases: TGTGCCAGCTCGATCCTTCGGACGGCGAACACTGAAGCTTTCTTT. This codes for CASSILRTANTEAFF.

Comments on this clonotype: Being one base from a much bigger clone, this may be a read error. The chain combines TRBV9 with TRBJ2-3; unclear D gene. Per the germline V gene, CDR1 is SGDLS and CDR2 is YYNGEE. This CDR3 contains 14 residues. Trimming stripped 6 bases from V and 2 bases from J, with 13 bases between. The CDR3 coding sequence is TGTGCCAGCAACCCCCTTGGGGTCACAGATACGCAGTATTTT. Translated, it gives CASNPLGVTDTQYF.

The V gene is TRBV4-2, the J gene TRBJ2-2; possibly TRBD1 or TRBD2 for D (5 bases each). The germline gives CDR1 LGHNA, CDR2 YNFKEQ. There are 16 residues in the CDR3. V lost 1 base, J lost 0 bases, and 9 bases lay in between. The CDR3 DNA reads TGTGCCAGCAGCCAAGGGGGGACCGCGAACACCGGGGAGCTGTTTTTT. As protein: CASSQGGTANTGELFF.